A single sample is the source of the 9 T cell receptor beta chains below, sequenced in a study of vaccination and CD4 T cells after COVID-19. The Oncomine TCR Beta short-read assay generated sequence data from the DNA of cultured CD4+ T cells. TCRdb re-called the PCR reads through MiXCR, storing one row per CDR3 protein. The sample includes 9,500 to 10,000 distinct CDR3 sequences, 45% of them seen just once. As for treatment: approximately 9-day PBMC culture with coronavirus spike peptide pools or control peptides (ViraFEST assay). The antigens of these receptors remain unknown. Specimen: CD4+ T cells from blood, cultured in vitro. All receptors come from a human donor who had recovered from COVID-19.

V and J are TRBV21-1 and TRBJ1-2; TRBD1 is the table's D call, not checked against the DNA. TRBV21-1 has pseudogene status. CDR3 length equals 17 residues. The CDR3 region has the DNA TGTGCCAGCAGCAAAGTCCCGGGGGGGCAGGGGGCCACGTTAAACACCTTC. Residues: CASSKVPGGQGATLNTF.

The chain combines TRBV6-1 with TRBJ2-7, with D perhaps given as TRBD1 or TRBD2 (5 bases each). The CDR3 is 17 residues long. The V end was cut by 4 bases, the J end by 9 bases, with 28 bases between. Looked up from germline, CDR1 is MNHNS and CDR2 is SASEGT. The CDR3: CASSGPGRSPARYGQYF. The CDR3 DNA reads as TGTGCCAGCAGTGGGCCGGGACGGTCACCCGCTAGATATGGGCAGTACTTC.

V and J are TRBV11-3 and TRBJ2-2, with D possibly TRBD2 on 6 matching bases. The CDR3 consists of 13 residues. Germline lookup yields CDR1 SGHNT and CDR2 YENEEA. V dropped 5 bases and J dropped 5 bases, with 9 bases sitting between them. CDR3 nucleotides: TGTGCCAGCAGCCCCCGGGGGACCGGGGAGCTGTTTTTT. Encoded protein: CASSPRGTGELFF. Looking up the rest from reference TRBV11-3 and TRBJ2-2 gives the full variable domain: EAGVVQSPRYKIIEKKQPVAFWCNPISGHNTLYWYLQNLGQGPELLIRYENEEAVDDSQLPKDRFSAERLKGVDSTLKIQPAELGDSAVYLCASSPRGTGELFFGEGSRLTVL.

This clonotype has just a few counts. The V and J genes are TRBV20-1 and TRBJ1-1; D uncertain. This CDR3 contains 15 residues. V was trimmed by 0 bases and J by 4 bases, leaving 15 bases between them. Germline CDR1 DFQATT, CDR2 SNEGSKA (reference sequence). The CDR3 here is CSARDPRTSSTEAFF. The CDR3 bases are TGCAGTGCTAGAGATCCCCGGACCAGCAGCACTGAAGCTTTCTTT.

This clonotype was seen only a few times. The chain combines TRBV20-1 with TRBJ2-1, with 7 positions matching TRBD2. Germline trimming cut 4 bases from V and 0 bases from J; bases unmatched to any gene: 9. Germline loops: CDR1 DFQATT, CDR2 SNEGSKA (reference sequence). The CDR3 has 16 residues. The CDR3 DNA reads TGCAGTGCTATAAATAGGCGGGGGAGCTCCTACAATGAGCAGTTCTTC. This codes for CSAINRRGSSYNEQFF.

This chain links TRBV4-3 with TRBJ2-5, with D hard to call. The ends were cut back, 5 bases at V and 1 base at J, with 14 bases in the middle. CDR3 length: 15 amino acids. From germline, CDR1 is LGHNA and CDR2 YSLEER. The CDR3 spells CASSDTARPQETQYF. CDR3 bases: TGCGCCAGCAGCGACACGGCAAGGCCCCAAGAGACCCAGTACTTC.

This chain joins TRBV7-9 and TRBJ2-5; D is undetermined. There are 11 residues in the CDR3. Germline V gene data show CDR1 as SEHNR and CDR2 as FQNEAQ (reference sequence). The V gene lost 6 bases and the J gene lost 2 bases, with 4 bases spanning the gap. The CDR3 reads CASRQQETQYF. The CDR3 coding sequence is TGTGCCAGCAGACAACAAGAGACCCAGTACTTC.

CDR3 nucleotides: TGTGCCAGCAGCTTAGGTGACCAAGAGACCCAGTACTTC. It is translated as CASSLGDQETQYF. This chain uses TRBV11-3 with TRBJ2-5; no firm D call. The V gene lost 1 base and the J gene lost 0 bases, with 3 bases spanning the gap. Per germline, CDR1 SGHNT and CDR2 YENEEA. The CDR3 spans 13 residues.

This chain uses TRBV20-1 with TRBJ2-5; D gene unclear. CDR1 and CDR2 from the germline V gene are DFQATT and SNEGSKA (reference sequence). Between the trimmed V and J ends, which lost 7 bases and 0 bases, there was a span of 9 bases. The CDR3 is made up of 12 amino acids. This CDR3 is CSGVGNQETQYF. In DNA form, the CDR3 reads TGCAGTGGAGTGGGGAACCAAGAGACCCAGTACTTC.